This TCR beta chain was documented in a study of pediatric ulcerative colitis. Trimming took 3 bases from V and 2 from J, leaving 11 bases between them. Germline-derived CDR1 and CDR2 are GTSNPN and SVGIG (reference sequence). The CDR3 is 13 residues long. Measured with immunoSEQ multiplex PCR; TCRdb has only the in-frame clones, and not every one. The sample holds some 37,000 clones, 73% seen once. About this clone itself: What it binds is not known.

During colonoscopy, one to two rectal pinch biopsies were collected. Overall study results and limits: Acute severe colitis showed lower rectal diversity from clonal expansions.

V is TRBV30 and J is TRBJ2-7; D ambiguous. Sequencing input: gut tissue. This receptor was taken from a boy aged 10-17 years with moderate ulcerative colitis. CDR3 residues: CAWSRFSTYEQYF. The DNA of the CDR3 is TGTGCCTGGAGCCGGTTCTCTACCTACGAGCAGTACTTC.